This TCR beta chain comes out of a study of blood T cells in healthy people across ages. The overall study: For every two T cells, template switching captured about one barcoded beta molecule. General observations from the study: A roughly linear fall in TCR beta diversity per million T cells was seen with increasing age. Strong correlation was found linking TCR beta diversity to naive T cell percentage.

The CDR3 has 16 residues. V was pared by 0 bases and J by 0 bases, with 7 bases between. CDR1 and CDR2 from the germline V gene are SGHRS and YFSETQ. Comments on this clonotype: Its target is not known.

For the second PCR, which ran for roughly 6 to 12 cycles, a sample-barcoded 5' primer and a J-beta primer mix were used. TCRdb independently ran MiXCR on the 5' RACE reads; one entry per CDR3 protein. The profile shows approximately 600,000 distinct CDR3 sequences, roughly 50% of them singletons. J is TRBJ2-6 and V is TRBV5-1; perhaps TRBD1 as D (6 bases). The sequence derives from a man in his sixties in good health. The sample taken for sequencing was blood. The CDR3 sequence is CASSLGQVSGANVLTF. The CDR3 nucleotides read TGCGCCAGCAGCTTGGGACAGGTCTCTGGGGCCAACGTCCTGACTTTC.